The 17 T cell receptor beta chains below all came from one sample that was sequenced in a study of blood T cell repertoires in COVID-19. This table comes from immunoSEQ multiplex PCR, and its TCRdb copy is limited to in-frame clones, with some not included. The sample has 200,000 to 250,000 clones; approximately 81% are singletons. Sample: peripheral blood. The origin of the receptors is a woman aged 80 or older with acute or convalescent COVID-19.

The chain has TRBV28 and TRBJ1-5; TRBD1 aligns across 7 bases. V trimming: 6 bases; J trimming: 0 bases; junction bases outside the gene matches: 5. The CDR3 loop spans 15 amino acids. The V gene's germline CDR1 is MDHEN and CDR2 SYDVKM. The CDR3 sequence is CASRNAGGSNQPQHF. The CDR3 DNA sequence: TGTGCCAGCAGGAACGCAGGGGGTAGCAATCAGCCCCAGCATTTT.

The chain has TRBV19 and TRBJ2-5; TRBD2 agrees at 8 bases. The CDR3 is made up of 18 amino acids. The germline gives CDR1 LNHDA, CDR2 SQIVND (reference sequence). V lost 1 base and J lost 5; bases outside the gene matches: 15. CDR3 nucleotides: TGTGCCAGTAGTATAGGTAGCCGGGCTAGCGGGCGCCAGGAGACCCAGTACTTC. It specifies CASSIGSRASGRQETQYF.

V gene TRBV2 combines with J gene TRBJ1-1; D may be TRBD1 (6 bases). Germline V gives CDR1 SNHLY, CDR2 FYNNEI. The CDR3 is 14 residues long. The V end was cut by 7 bases, the J end by 2 bases, with 14 bases between. The CDR3 loop is CASTQVGGNTEAFF. DNA of the CDR3: TGTGCCAGCACCCAGGTTGGGGGCAACACTGAAGCTTTCTTT.

The chain recombines TRBV20-1 with TRBJ1-3; unclear D gene. Trimming took 3 bases from V and 0 from J, leaving 15 bases between them. The length of the CDR3 is 16 residues. CDR1 is DFQATT, CDR2 SNEGSKA, per germline (reference sequence). The CDR3: CSASKVVGGSGNTIYF. For the CDR3, the DNA is TGCAGTGCTAGTAAGGTTGTTGGAGGCTCTGGAAACACCATATATTTT.

CDR3 coding DNA: TGTGCCAGCTCACAACTAATAGCGGACACAGATACGCAGTATTTT. Translation gives CASSQLIADTDTQYF. V usage is TRBV18 and J usage is TRBJ2-3; tentatively, D is TRBD2 (6 bases). The V gene's germline CDR1 is KGHSH and CDR2 LQKENI. The CDR3 extends over 15 amino acids. The V end lost 4 bases, the J end lost 2 bases, and 13 bases lay between the germline ends.

The chain links TRBV6-1 to TRBJ1-5; TRBD1 aligns across 9 bases. V lost 4 bases and J lost 0; bases outside the gene matches: 4. CDR1 and CDR2 (germline): MNHNS, SASEGT. This CDR3 has 16 residues. CDR3 loop: CASSAGTGTSNQPQHF. The DNA for the CDR3 is TGTGCCAGCAGTGCCGGGACAGGGACTAGCAATCAGCCCCAGCATTTT.

The chain joins TRBV4-2 to TRBJ1-3; 8 bases agree with TRBD1. The length of the CDR3 is 16 residues. Germline V gene sequence: CDR1 LGHNA, CDR2 YNFKEQ. V shed 0 bases, J shed 0 bases, and the junction held 1 base outside the gene matches. DNA of the CDR3: TGTGCCAGCAGCCAAGACACAGGGGGCTCTGGAAACACCATATATTTT. Translated, it gives CASSQDTGGSGNTIYF.

The genes are TRBV28 and TRBJ1-6, with D possibly TRBD1 on 6 matching bases. Germline CDR1 reads MDHEN; CDR2 reads SYDVKM. The CDR3 length is 15 residues. Deletions cut 6 bases from V and 2 bases from J, with 11 bases between. CDR3 amino acids: CASSLQGTYNSPLHF. The CDR3 DNA sequence: TGTGCCAGCAGCTTACAGGGAACCTATAATTCACCCCTCCACTTT.

As DNA, the CDR3 is TGTGCCAGCTCACCTGGGACAGGGGGCAGTCAGCCCCAGCATTTT. The encoded protein is CASSPGTGGSQPQHF. V and J are TRBV18 and TRBJ1-5; the match to TRBD1 covers 12 bases. The CDR3 consists of 15 residues. V was clipped by 3 bases and J by 6 bases; unmatched bases: 3. Looked up from germline, CDR1 is KGHSH and CDR2 is LQKENI.

V and J are TRBV5-1 and TRBJ2-2; the D gene is possibly TRBD1 (5 bases). The CDR3 sequence is 15 residues long. From germline, CDR1 is SGHRS and CDR2 YFSETQ. V lost 6 bases to trimming and J lost 0 bases, with 12 bases between them. CDR3 DNA: TGCGCCAGCACCCAGGGTCCCCCGAACACCGGGGAGCTGTTTTTT. The encoded protein is CASTQGPPNTGELFF. The variable domain in full, completed from reference TRBV5-1 and TRBJ2-2, reads KAGVTQTPRYLIKTRGQQVTLSCSPISGHRSVSWYQQTPGQGLQFLFEYFSETQRNKGNFPGRFSGRQFSNSRSEMNVSTLELGDSALYLCASTQGPPNTGELFFGEGSRLTVL.

This chain links TRBV9 with TRBJ1-1; unclear D gene. The length of the CDR3 is 13 residues. Germline V lookup: CDR1 SGDLS, CDR2 YYNGEE. The V gene lost 4 bases and the J gene lost 3 bases, with 10 bases spanning the gap. CDR3: CASSSREDTEAFF. CDR3 nucleotides: TGTGCCAGCAGCTCTCGGGAGGACACTGAAGCTTTCTTT.

This sequence joins TRBV19 and TRBJ1-4, with D tentatively TRBD1 (5 bases). The CDR3 consists of 14 residues. V was clipped by 3 bases and J by 5 bases, with 10 bases between them. Germline CDR1 is LNHDA and CDR2 is SQIVND (reference sequence). The CDR3 sequence is CASSMRQTNEKLFF. In nucleotides, the CDR3 is TGTGCCAGTAGTATGAGACAGACCAATGAAAAACTGTTTTTT.

The V call is TRBV15, the J call TRBJ2-7, with 9 bases fitting TRBD2. CDR3 size: 16 residues. V was clipped by 0 bases and J by 5 bases; unmatched bases: 8. Germline V gives CDR1 LNHNV, CDR2 YYDKDF (reference sequence). The CDR3 loop reads CATSRDRSGGLHEQYF. DNA of the CDR3: TGTGCCACCAGCAGAGATCGAAGCGGGGGGTTGCACGAGCAGTACTTC.

The chain uses TRBV5-8 and TRBJ2-1, with D possibly TRBD2 on 6 matching bases. The germline CDR1 and CDR2 sequences are SGHTS and YDEGEE. Trimming cost V 3 bases and J 0 bases, with 13 bases left between them. This CDR3 region has 16 residues. The CDR3 coding sequence is TGTGCCAGCAGCTCTCGTGTTAGCGGCTCCTACAATGAGCAGTTCTTC. Translation: CASSSRVSGSYNEQFF.

V usage is TRBV5-4 and J usage is TRBJ1-4, with 9 bases aligning to TRBD1. In germline, CDR1 is SGHNT, CDR2 YYREEE (reference sequence). The V segment lost 4 bases and the J segment 5 bases; nucleotides outside the gene matches: 6. The CDR3 has 15 amino acids. The CDR3 region is CASSPRTGENEKLFF. In nucleotides, the CDR3 is TGTGCCAGCAGCCCTCGGACAGGGGAGAATGAAAAACTGTTTTTT.

The chain joins TRBV4-1 to TRBJ1-2; TRBD1 aligns across 8 bases. CDR1 and CDR2 (germline): MGHRA, YSYEKL. The CDR3 covers 16 residues. The ends lost 3 bases at V and 9 bases at J; junction bases unmatched: 15. The CDR3 is CASSQSRRQGTGRYTF. CDR3 in DNA: TGCGCCAGCAGCCAGAGCAGACGACAGGGGACGGGGCGCTACACCTTC.

This chain links TRBV15 with TRBJ1-2, with a tentative D call TRBD1 (5 bases). V was trimmed by 3 bases and J by 0 bases, leaving 11 bases between them. The CDR3 is made up of 15 amino acids. From germline, CDR1 is LNHNV and CDR2 YYDKDF (reference sequence). This chain's CDR3 is CATSSRTPSNYGYTF. CDR3 DNA: TGTGCCACCAGCAGTCGGACACCTTCTAACTATGGCTACACCTTC.